A selection of T cell receptor beta chains follows, all from one sample in a study of OX40 agonist ivuxolimab in advanced cancers. TCRdb keeps only in-frame clones here, not all; method: immunoSEQ multiplex PCR. The sample gives tens of thousands of clones, approximately 80% of which show up once; around 4.5% is in the top ten. The material sequenced was CD4+ or CD8+ T cells sorted from blood, taken in a trial of the OX40 agonist ivuxolimab. The receptors were gathered from an adult with an advanced solid tumor such as melanoma, head and neck, liver or kidney cancer. Each CDR3 is given with its conserved first and last residue. The D gene is left open where the match is weak. A clone size is listed for some rows: how often the clone was seen (once, few, many), or a class if it is expanded.

j_call d_call clone_size v_call cdr3_nt cdr3_aa
TRBJ1-2 NA NA TRBV9 TGTGCCAGCAGCGTAGGACAGGCTCTCAACTATGGCTACACCTTC CASSVGQALNYGYTF
TRBJ1-5 NA NA TRBV28 TGTGCCAGCAGTTTAACCCCCGTCGTCTATAGCAATCAGCCCCAGCATTTT CASSLTPVVYSNQPQHF
TRBJ2-7 TRBD2 NA TRBV29-1 TGCAGCGTTGATTCGTCGGGGGGTTACGAGCAGTACTTC CSVDSSGGYEQYF
TRBJ2-7 NA once TRBV10-3 TGTGCCATCAGCCGGGCCACCGGGCCCTACGAGCAGTACTTC CAISRATGPYEQYF
TRBJ2-1 NA NA TRBV5-8 TGTGCCAGCAGCTTGAGAGGGATGGCCTACAATGAGCAGTTCTTC CASSLRGMAYNEQFF
TRBJ1-2 NA NA TRBV6-5 TGTGCCAGCAGGCCTCCGGGGGGTAACTATGGCTACACCTTC CASRPPGGNYGYTF
TRBJ2-7 TRBD1 NA TRBV11-2 TGTGCCAGCAGCTCCCAGGGGGCCTACGAGCAGTACTTC CASSSQGAYEQYF
TRBJ2-2 TRBD2 NA TRBV7-2 TGTGCCAGCAGCTTATCGGGGACTAGCGGGCCGAACACCGGGGAGCTGTTTTTT CASSLSGTSGPNTGELFF
TRBJ1-2 NA once TRBV28 TGTGCCAGCAGTTTACCCCCTGTCACGGGCTACACCTTC CASSLPPVTGYTF
TRBJ1-2 NA NA TRBV7-2 TGTGCCAGCAGCTTGGGATCCCTGGCCTATGGCTACACCTTC CASSLGSLAYGYTF
TRBJ2-1 NA NA TRBV9 TGTGCCAGCAGCGTTCTCGGGGCGCTAGTGCGCAATGAGCAGTTCTTC CASSVLGALVRNEQFF
TRBJ2-7 NA NA TRBV2 TGTGCCAGGGGTCGGGGGGCCGGCTACGAGCAGTACTTC CARGRGAGYEQYF
TRBJ1-2 NA NA TRBV30 TGTGCCTGGAATCTCAGGGAGGTCAGGGGACTTAATGGCTACACCTTC CAWNLREVRGLNGYTF
TRBJ1-2 TRBD1 NA TRBV6-6 TGTGCCAGCAGAGAGTCCGGGACAGGAGATTATGGCTACACCTTC CASRESGTGDYGYTF
TRBJ2-1 TRBD2 NA TRBV29-1 TGCAGCGTCGCCGGGACTAGCGGCTCCTACAATGAGCAGTTCTTC CSVAGTSGSYNEQFF
TRBJ2-5 NA NA TRBV7-2 TGTGCCAGCAGCGAGGACAGAGGAGAGACCCAGTACTTC CASSEDRGETQYF
TRBJ2-5 NA NA TRBV5-1 TGCGCCAGCAGCTCCTTGACAGAGACCCAGTACTTC CASSSLTETQYF
TRBJ2-7 NA NA TRBV6-6 TGTGCCAGCAGTGAACTCCAGAAGCAGTACTTC CASSELQKQYF
TRBJ2-2 TRBD2 once TRBV6-5 TGTGCCAGCAGTCCGGGACTAGCGGGGATCGGGGAGCTGTTTTTT CASSPGLAGIGELFF
TRBJ2-4 NA NA TRBV27 TGTGCCAGCAGCCTCAGGGGGGGTTTAGCCAAAAACATTCAGTACTTC CASSLRGGLAKNIQYF
TRBJ1-5 NA NA TRBV7-9 TGTGCCAGCAGCTTGGCCGGGCTAAGCAATCAGCCCCAGCATTTT CASSLAGLSNQPQHF
TRBJ2-1 TRBD1 NA TRBV5-1 TGCGCCAGCAGCACCGGACAGGGCCGCAATGAGCAGTTCTTC CASSTGQGRNEQFF
TRBJ2-2 TRBD2 NA TRBV13 TGTGCCAGCAGCTTAGATAGCGGGAGAGTGACCGGGGAGCTGTTTTTT CASSLDSGRVTGELFF
TRBJ1-6 NA once TRBV7-2 TGTGCCAGCAGCGAGAGTGGCATTAATTCACCCCTCCACTTT CASSESGINSPLHF
TRBJ1-2 NA NA TRBV28 TGTGCCAGCAGACCGACCGGGGGCAATGGCTACACCTTC CASRPTGGNGYTF
TRBJ1-2 NA NA TRBV29-1 TGCAGCGTTGCCGGGACTTTGGGCTACACCTTC CSVAGTLGYTF
TRBJ1-2 NA NA TRBV18 TGTGCCAGCTCACCTACTGGGGGCATGTCTAACTATGGCTACACCTTC CASSPTGGMSNYGYTF
TRBJ2-3 TRBD2 NA TRBV7-9 TGTGCCAGCAGCTTAGCGGGAGGGTTTGCAGATACGCAGTATTTT CASSLAGGFADTQYF
TRBJ2-1 TRBD1 NA TRBV28 TGTGCCAGCAGTCCAGGGGGAGAGAGGTACAATGAGCAGTTCTTC CASSPGGERYNEQFF
TRBJ2-5 NA NA TRBV6-6 TGTGCCAGCAGCCTCGCTACAGAGACCCAGTACTTC CASSLATETQYF
TRBJ2-7 NA NA TRBV25-1 TGTGCCAGCAGTGTTTACTTAAGTTCCTTGGGGGAGCAGTACTTC CASSVYLSSLGEQYF
TRBJ1-6 TRBD1 NA TRBV11-2 TGTGCCAGCAGCTCAAGGGGACAGGGGAAGTCACCCCTCCACTTT CASSSRGQGKSPLHF
TRBJ2-7 NA NA TRBV2 TGTGCCAGTGAAAAGGGGCAGGGCCTTGGCGAGCAGTACTTC CASEKGQGLGEQYF
TRBJ1-5 NA NA TRBV7-6 TGTGCCAGCAGCTTTTCGGACAATCAGCCCCAGCATTTT CASSFSDNQPQHF
TRBJ1-5 NA many TRBV19 TGTGCCAGTAGTGTCGGGAAGAGGGGCAATCAGCCCCAGCATTTT CASSVGKRGNQPQHF
TRBJ1-4 NA few TRBV7-9 TGTGCCAGCAGCCCTCTTTGGACCTTTGCAACTAATGAAAAACTGTTTTTT CASSPLWTFATNEKLFF
TRBJ1-2 TRBD1 NA TRBV18 TGTGCCAGCTCACCCGCCGAGACAGGGAACTATGGCTACACCTTC CASSPAETGNYGYTF
TRBJ2-3 NA NA TRBV19 TGTGCCAGTAGTCCGTTCACAGATACGCAGTATTTT CASSPFTDTQYF
TRBJ1-1 TRBD1 NA TRBV27 TGTGCCAGCAGTTTTACAGTTCCGGGACAGGGGGTTCGAGCTTTCTTT CASSFTVPGQGVRAFF
TRBJ2-7 TRBD1 NA TRBV5-5 TGTGCCAGCAGCTTTGACGGGACAGCCGCCTACGAGCAGTACTTC CASSFDGTAAYEQYF
TRBJ1-1 NA NA TRBV13 TGTGCCAGCAGACGTCTAAATGCGAAGAACACTGAAGCTTTCTTT CASRRLNAKNTEAFF
TRBJ1-6 NA NA TRBV18 TGTGCCAGCTCACCACAAGGACAGAATAATTCACCCCTCCACTTT CASSPQGQNNSPLHF
TRBJ1-1 TRBD1 few TRBV7-9 TGTGCCAGCAGCAAAAAACAGGGGACTGAAGCTTTCTTT CASSKKQGTEAFF
TRBJ1-5 NA NA TRBV7-2 TGTGCCAGCAGCTTAGGGGGGGGTAACAGCAATCAGCCCCAGCATTTT CASSLGGGNSNQPQHF
TRBJ2-3 NA once TRBV9 TGTGCCAGCAGCGAGGGGGGGCTTGCAGATACGCAGTATTTT CASSEGGLADTQYF
TRBJ2-7 NA NA TRBV6-8 TGTGCCAGCAGTTACCGGGGGATAGGGACCTACGAGCAGTACTTC CASSYRGIGTYEQYF
TRBJ2-5 NA NA TRBV18 TGTGCCAGCTCACCCCAAGAGACCCAGTACTTC CASSPQETQYF
TRBJ1-2 NA NA TRBV14 TGTGCCAGCAGCCGGGGGGGCTATGGCTACACCTTC CASSRGGYGYTF
TRBJ2-7 NA NA TRBV18 TGTGCCAGCTCGCCGGGCTGGGAGCAGTACTTC CASSPGWEQYF
TRBJ2-5 NA NA TRBV18 TGTGCCAGCTCAGTAACTAGCCAAGAGACCCAGTACTTC CASSVTSQETQYF
TRBJ2-1 TRBD2 NA TRBV5-1 TGCGCCAGCAGCTTACCTGGACTAGCGGGGTACAATGAGCAGTTCTTC CASSLPGLAGYNEQFF
TRBJ1-2 TRBD1 NA TRBV6-6 TGTGCCAGCATGCGAGGACAGGGCAACTATGGCTACACCTTC CASMRGQGNYGYTF
TRBJ1-1 NA NA TRBV4-1 TGCGCCAGCAGCCGGGCGGCCAGGGGCACTGAAGCTTTCTTT CASSRAARGTEAFF
TRBJ1-2 NA NA TRBV5-5 TGTGCCAGCAGCTTGACAGACTATGGCTACACCTTC CASSLTDYGYTF